Below are 20 T cell receptor beta chains sequenced from a single sample in a study of cytomegalovirus exposure and HLA in healthy donors. Produced via immunoSEQ multiplex PCR; TCRdb's table is partial and in-frame only. The sample lists about 150,000 clones; just over 85% were seen once. The sample taken for sequencing was PBMCs. The source of these receptors is a human donor in good health.

This clone has a handful of counts. The CDR3 coding sequence is TGTGCCAGCAGTGAAGCTGACTGGGACAATGAGCAGTTCTTC. Protein sequence: CASSEADWDNEQFF. The rearrangement joins TRBV2 to TRBJ2-1; D uncertain. Trimming left V 0 bases short and J 5 bases short, with 8 bases between. In germline, CDR1 is SNHLY, CDR2 FYNNEI. This CDR3 is built from 14 residues.

The J gene is TRBJ1-1, the V gene TRBV5-1; no definite D call. The CDR3 runs to 14 residues. The germline CDR1 and CDR2 sequences are SGHRS and YFSETQ. Deletions cut 4 bases from V and 4 bases from J, with 14 bases between. CDR3 nucleotide sequence: TGCGCCAGCAGCAGGGTGGAGGGCCCCACTGAAGCTTTCTTT. Its protein product is CASSRVEGPTEAFF.

This clone came up once. This chain joins TRBV28 and TRBJ1-2; 11 positions match TRBD1. The V gene end was trimmed by 5 bases and the J gene end by 5 bases; junction bases not matched to a gene: 7. The CDR3 length is 15 residues. CDR1 and CDR2 (germline): MDHEN, SYDVKM. Here the CDR3 DNA reads TGTGCCAGCAGTGAATCTGGGACAGGGGGGTATGGCTACACCTTC. Translating gives CASSESGTGGYGYTF.

V is TRBV6-5 and J is TRBJ2-3; 7 bases fit TRBD2. V gave up 2 bases and J gave up 2 bases; unmatched junction bases: 7. CDR3 length: 16 residues. Germline values: CDR1 MNHEY, CDR2 SVGAGI. CDR3 bases: TGTGCCAGCAGTTACGGTCCAGCGGGAACCACAGATACGCAGTATTTT. Protein product: CASSYGPAGTTDTQYF.

The chain joins TRBV28 to TRBJ2-7; TRBD1 matches at 7 bases. This CDR3 has 14 amino acids. Trimming removed 11 bases from V and 0 bases from J; junction bases left unmatched: 10. From germline, CDR1 is MDHEN and CDR2 SYDVKM. CDR3 residues: CAAQRGQSSYEQYF. CDR3 coding DNA: TGTGCCGCCCAACGGGGACAGAGCTCCTACGAGCAGTACTTC.

The rearrangement links TRBV6-6 to TRBJ2-7; 7 nucleotides match TRBD2. Germline V lookup: CDR1 MNHNY, CDR2 SVGAGI (reference sequence). V was pared by 4 bases and J by 0 bases, with 3 bases of the junction left unmatched. This CDR3 is built from 14 residues. The CDR3 protein is CASSWRGSSYEQYF. DNA of the CDR3: TGTGCCAGCAGTTGGCGGGGGAGCTCCTACGAGCAGTACTTC.

This clone was detected only a few times. The V gene is TRBV4-1, the J gene TRBJ1-3; D ambiguous. Germline CDR1 and CDR2: MGHRA and YSYEKL. Between the trimmed V and J ends, which lost 5 bases and 2 bases, there was a span of 19 bases. This CDR3 is 17 amino acids long. Here the CDR3 DNA reads TGCGCCAGCAGCTTTCGACAAAGTGCCACCCCTGGAAACACCATATATTTT. Translating gives CASSFRQSATPGNTIYF.

The J gene is TRBJ1-2, the V gene TRBV6-1, with D possibly matching TRBD1 (6 bases). The CDR3 extends over 13 amino acids. Trimming shortened V by 3 bases and J by 7 bases, and 12 bases separated the two germline ends. From germline, CDR1 is MNHNS and CDR2 SASEGT. CDR3 region: CASSDLRTAGYTF. DNA of the CDR3: TGTGCCAGCAGTGATTTGAGGACAGCTGGCTACACCTTC.

The J gene is TRBJ2-5, the V gene TRBV4-1; TRBD2 aligns across 7 bases. The CDR3 extends over 16 amino acids. Germline CDR1 reads MGHRA; CDR2 reads YSYEKL. After removal of 0 bases from V and 5 bases from J, the junction contained 9 bases not matched to a gene. The CDR3 is CASSQEAPGGRETQYF. As DNA, the CDR3 is TGCGCCAGCAGCCAAGAGGCCCCGGGAGGCCGGGAGACCCAGTACTTC.

The J gene is TRBJ2-7, the V gene TRBV28, with a possible D match to TRBD2 (6 bases). Trimming pared 10 bases from V and 7 bases from J, leaving 14 bases between. CDR1 and CDR2 from the germline V gene are MDHEN and SYDVKM. This CDR3 has 11 residues. CDR3 nucleotide sequence: TGTGCCACTGAGGGACGGGGGGAGCAGTACTTC. It encodes CATEGRGEQYF.

The chain combines TRBV5-8 with TRBJ2-3; 9 bases fit TRBD2. CDR1 is SGHTS, CDR2 YDEGEE, per germline. The length of the CDR3 is 16 residues. Losses at the gene ends were 0 bases for V and 1 base for J; bases not matched to a gene: 3. In nucleotides, the CDR3 is TGTGCCAGCAGCTTGGGCCTAGCGGGGCGCACAGATACGCAGTATTTT. Its protein is CASSLGLAGRTDTQYF.

In DNA form, the CDR3 reads TGCGCCAGCAGCTTGTACAGGGGCAACGAGCAGTACTTC. This gives the protein CASSLYRGNEQYF. The gene calls are TRBV5-1 and TRBJ2-7; 7 positions match TRBD1. The V gene end was trimmed by 1 base and the J gene end by 5 bases; junction bases not matched to a gene: 3. Germline loops: CDR1 SGHRS, CDR2 YFSETQ. This CDR3 is 13 amino acids long.

The table lists this clone with a count of one. The genes are TRBV28 and TRBJ2-3; TRBD2 aligns across 11 bases. The germline gives CDR1 MDHEN, CDR2 SYDVKM. The CDR3 extends over 15 amino acids. The trim removed 5 bases at V and 1 base at J, leaving 2 bases unmatched. The CDR3 nucleotides read TGTGCCAGCAGTCTAGCGGGAGGCCGCACAGATACGCAGTATTTT. Its protein is CASSLAGGRTDTQYF.

CDR3 region: CASSSYRVVPKDKLHEQFF. Here the CDR3 DNA reads TGTGCCAGCAGCTCCTACAGGGTAGTTCCCAAAGACAAACTCCATGAGCAGTTCTTC. This chain links TRBV7-8 with TRBJ2-1; tentative D call: TRBD1 (6 bases). V shed 4 bases and J shed 8 bases, with 30 bases lying between them. The CDR3 is 19 residues long. The germline V gene encodes CDR1 SGHVS and CDR2 FQNEAQ.

V and J are TRBV9 and TRBJ2-7, with 8 nucleotides matching TRBD2. The CDR3 totals 13 residues. V shed 3 bases, J shed 5 bases, and the junction held 4 bases outside the gene matches. CDR1 is SGDLS and CDR2 is YYNGEE in the germline V gene. CDR3 DNA sequence: TGTGCCAGCAGCGCCGGGAGGGACAACGAGCAGTACTTC. As protein: CASSAGRDNEQYF.

This sequence joins TRBV19 and TRBJ1-1; 8 bases agree with TRBD1. The length of the CDR3 is 14 residues. V trimming: 8 bases; J trimming: 0 bases; junction bases outside the gene matches: 5. Germline assignment: CDR1 LNHDA and CDR2 SQIVND (reference sequence). In DNA, the CDR3 is TGTGCCAGTTTTTCAGGGGGCGTGAACACTGAAGCTTTCTTT. This sequence encodes CASFSGGVNTEAFF.

The chain links TRBV7-6 to TRBJ2-5; 9 bases agree with TRBD1. The V and J ends lost 3 bases and 5 bases, in that order; junction bases with no gene match: 4. CDR3 length: 14 amino acids. CDR1 SGHVS and CDR2 FNYEAQ come from the germline V gene. The CDR3 sequence is CASSFGTGTETQYF. DNA of the CDR3: TGTGCCAGCAGCTTTGGGACAGGGACCGAGACCCAGTACTTC.

J is TRBJ2-3 and V is TRBV27; 7 bases line up with TRBD2. The germline CDR1 and CDR2 sequences are MNHEY and SMNVEV (reference sequence). V gave up 4 bases and J gave up 4 bases; unmatched junction bases: 14. The CDR3 covers 17 residues. In DNA form, the CDR3 reads TGTGCCAGCAGTTCATTCTACCCCTCTAGCGGATCAGATACGCAGTATTTT. It specifies CASSSFYPSSGSDTQYF.

V gene TRBV2 combines with J gene TRBJ1-1; 8 nucleotides match TRBD1. The junction had 19 bases not matched to a gene; V was cut back by 4 bases and J by 3 bases. Germline CDR1 is SNHLY and CDR2 is FYNNEI. This CDR3 contains 19 residues. In DNA form, the CDR3 reads TGTGCCAGCAGTGGGACGGGGGGACGGAGGACAGGGAGAGACACTGAAGCTTTCTTT. Its protein is CASSGTGGRRTGRDTEAFF.

In its sample, this clone was seen once. The genes are TRBV29-1 and TRBJ1-4; D not resolved. The CDR3 runs 12 residues. The germline V gene encodes CDR1 SQVTM and CDR2 ANQGSEA. V was shortened by 7 bases and J by 4 bases, with 10 bases between the two germline ends. For the CDR3, the DNA is TGCAGCGCCCTCTCCGGTAATGAAAAACTGTTTTTT. This codes for CSALSGNEKLFF.